The clone carrying this TCR beta chain was counted many times. Antigen specificity is unknown. This entry belongs to a study of T cells after yellow fever vaccination. Study-wide findings and caveats: Weaker overall, the secondary response nonetheless peaked faster (day 5 versus 15). The bulk population could contribute abundant contaminating clonotypes to FACS-sorted repertoires. Post-booster repertoires contained most primary-vaccination clones again (about 95% CD4, roughly 91% CD8).

The CDR3 runs to 16 residues. Trimming at V came to 4 bases and at J to 2 bases, leaving 6 bases not matched to a gene. The germline CDR1 and CDR2 sequences are LGHNA and YNFKEQ. By 5'RACE template switching, TCR cDNA was produced, with a universal primer site and UMIs added in the process. TCRdb passed the 5' RACE reads through MiXCR, listing each CDR3 protein once. In the table there are approximately 110,000 distinct CDR3 sequences, under 8.5% of which are singletons. The sequence derives from a young man who received the YFV17D yellow fever vaccine. This chain uses TRBV4-2 with TRBJ1-4; the match to TRBD1 covers 8 bases. The sequencing used CD4+ T cells sorted from PBMCs, collected less than 11 days after the first yellow fever vaccination. Here the CDR3 DNA reads TGTGCCAGCAGCCTCCGACAGGGGACGACTAATGAAAAACTGTTTTTT. The encoded protein is CASSLRQGTTNEKLFF.